The 24 T cell receptor beta chains reported below all come from one sample, sequenced in a study of blood T cell repertoires in COVID-19. Profiling relied on immunoSEQ multiplex PCR, and the TCRdb table lists in-frame clones only, not all of them. The top ten hold around 14% of the sample, which has hundreds of thousands of clones, 75% to 90% seen once. The sample was peripheral blood. Receptors originate from a woman aged 70-85 years with COVID-19, enrolled during active disease.

The CDR3 protein is CASSPGTGVTYEQYF. The CDR3 DNA reads as TGTGCCAGCTCACCAGGGACAGGGGTAACCTACGAGCAGTACTTC. The rearrangement uses TRBV18 and TRBJ2-7, with 10 bases matching TRBD1. The CDR3 is 15 residues long. Germline V gives CDR1 KGHSH, CDR2 LQKENI. V shed 2 bases and J 2 bases; nucleotides not matched to a gene: 3.

The gene calls are TRBV13 and TRBJ2-7; weak D call: TRBD2 (8 bases). V lost 0 bases, J lost 3 bases, and 15 bases lay in between. The germline V gene has CDR1 PRHDT and CDR2 FYEKMQ (reference sequence). The CDR3 sequence is 16 residues long. The chain's CDR3 is CASSLGGTRGRYEQYF. The CDR3 DNA reads TGTGCCAGCAGCTTAGGCGGGACTAGGGGGCGCTACGAGCAGTACTTC.

The rearrangement links TRBV19 to TRBJ1-2, with a tentative D call TRBD1 (5 bases). V was clipped by 7 bases and J by 4 bases, with 16 bases between them. Germline V lookup: CDR1 LNHDA, CDR2 SQIVND (reference sequence). CDR3 length: 14 amino acids. DNA of the CDR3: TGTGCCAGTACCCAAAAAAGGACAATCTATGGCTACACCTTC. It yields the protein CASTQKRTIYGYTF.

The chain recombines TRBV6-5 with TRBJ1-4; D not resolved. This CDR3 comprises 13 residues. Deletions cut 2 bases from V and 8 bases from J, with 9 bases between. The V gene's germline CDR1 is MNHEY and CDR2 SVGAGI. The CDR3 loop reads CASSYDRREKLFF. The CDR3, as DNA: TGTGCCAGCAGTTACGACCGGAGGGAAAAACTGTTTTTT.

The J gene is TRBJ1-2, the V gene TRBV7-9; D unresolved. V lost 3 bases and J lost 3, with 11 bases in between. The CDR3 loop spans 14 amino acids. Germline CDR1 SEHNR, CDR2 FQNEAQ (reference sequence). The CDR3 is CASSFEVDYYGYTF. The CDR3 coding sequence is TGTGCCAGCAGCTTCGAAGTCGACTACTATGGCTACACCTTC.

The chain employs TRBV7-3 and TRBJ1-2; D possibly corresponds to TRBD1 (5 bases). The CDR3 spans 15 residues. Germline V CDR1 and CDR2: SGHTA, FQGTGA. With 5 bases removed from V and 6 bases from J, the gap between germline ends came to 19 bases. In nucleotides, the CDR3 is TGTGCCAGCAGCCTCGGGGGAGGGGACGGAGATGGCTACACCTTC. It encodes CASSLGGGDGDGYTF. Combining the CDR3 with reference TRBV7-3 and TRBJ1-2 gives the whole variable domain GAGVSQTPSNKVTEKGKYVELRCDPISGHTALYWYRQSLGQGPEFLIYFQGTGAADDSGLPNDRFFAVRPEGSVSTLKIQRTERGDSAVYLCASSLGGGDGDGYTFGSGTRLTVV.

V is TRBV5-6 and J is TRBJ1-4, with D tentatively TRBD1 (5 bases). The CDR3 length is 12 residues. V lost 0 bases and J 11 bases, leaving 8 bases between the germline ends. Germline V CDR1 and CDR2: SGHDT, YYEEEE. The CDR3 spells CASSLVGGKLFF. CDR3 sequence (DNA): TGTGCCAGCAGCTTGGTGGGGGGGAAACTGTTTTTT.

The table lists this clone with a count of one. This sequence joins TRBV11-3 and TRBJ2-4, with D possibly TRBD2 on 7 matching bases. There are 16 residues in the CDR3. The germline CDR1 and CDR2 sequences are SGHNT and YENEEA. The ends were cut back, 4 bases at V and 4 bases at J, with 17 bases in the middle. The CDR3 reads CASSCLWGGHKNIQYF. CDR3 nucleotide sequence: TGTGCCAGCAGCTGCCTTTGGGGGGGCCATAAAAACATTCAGTACTTC.

The chain recombines TRBV6-1 with TRBJ1-5; perhaps TRBD1 as D (6 bases). Germline V gene lookup returns CDR1 MNHNS and CDR2 SASEGT. V was trimmed by 3 bases and J by 5 bases, leaving 11 bases between them. This CDR3 is built from 14 residues. The CDR3 loop reads CASSDNRVYQPQHF. The CDR3 bases are TGTGCCAGCAGTGATAACAGGGTTTATCAGCCCCAGCATTTT.

The chain has TRBV4-2 and TRBJ2-7; 8 bases map to TRBD2. Germline-derived CDR1 and CDR2 are LGHNA and YNFKEQ. This CDR3 is 16 amino acids long. V shed 0 bases, J shed 3 bases, and the junction held 7 bases outside the gene matches. The CDR3 region is CASSQELAGQNYEQYF. CDR3 DNA sequence: TGTGCCAGCAGCCAAGAATTAGCGGGGCAAAACTACGAGCAGTACTTC.

The rearrangement links TRBV4-1 to TRBJ2-7, with D possibly being TRBD1 (6 bases). Trimming left V 4 bases short and J 1 base short, with 11 bases between. From germline, CDR1 is MGHRA and CDR2 YSYEKL. CDR3 length: 14 amino acids. This CDR3 is CASSPRDISYEQYF. Here the CDR3 DNA reads TGCGCCAGCAGCCCTAGGGACATATCCTACGAGCAGTACTTC.

This chain connects TRBV5-8 to TRBJ1-5, with 9 positions matching TRBD1. The CDR3 runs to 14 residues. The germline V gene has CDR1 SGHTS and CDR2 YDEGEE. The J segment lost 6 bases and the V segment lost 3 bases, leaving 4 bases of the junction unmatched. The CDR3 sequence is CASSWDRDTQPQHF. Written as DNA, the CDR3 is TGTGCCAGCAGCTGGGACAGGGATACTCAGCCCCAGCATTTT.

The chain is built from TRBV5-1 and TRBJ1-1, with a tentative D call TRBD1 (6 bases). Germline-derived CDR1 and CDR2 are SGHRS and YFSETQ. The V end was cut by 4 bases, the J end by 4 bases, with 17 bases between. This CDR3 contains 15 residues. CDR3 in amino acids: CASSPGQFMTTEAFF. The CDR3 DNA sequence: TGCGCCAGCAGCCCAGGACAGTTTATGACCACTGAAGCTTTCTTT.

The V call is TRBV27, the J call TRBJ2-7, with TRBD1 identical over 9 bases. CDR1 MNHEY and CDR2 SMNVEV come from the germline V gene (reference sequence). The CDR3 is 16 amino acids. V lost 0 bases, J lost 3 bases, and 6 bases stayed unmatched. CDR3 loop: CASSLSGTGHLYEQYF. The DNA for the CDR3 is TGTGCCAGCAGTTTATCCGGGACAGGGCATCTCTACGAGCAGTACTTC.

This rearrangement joins TRBV10-3 to TRBJ2-6; TRBD1 agrees at 8 bases. With V trimmed by 7 bases and J by 0 bases, 8 bases remained unmatched. Germline values: CDR1 ENHRY, CDR2 SYGVKD. The CDR3 is 17 residues long. In DNA, the CDR3 is TGTGCCATCACTCCGGGACAGGTACCCTCTGGGGCCAACGTCCTGACTTTC. This encodes CAITPGQVPSGANVLTF.

The rearrangement joins TRBV24-1 to TRBJ2-7, with TRBD2 matching 9 bases. The CDR3 contains 12 residues. Trimming at V came to 2 bases and at J to 12 bases, leaving 4 bases not matched to a gene. Germline-derived CDR1 and CDR2 are KGHDR and SFDVKD. The CDR3 nucleotides are TGTGCCACCAGTGATTCCGGACTAGCGAGGTACTTC. This codes for CATSDSGLARYF.

This clone was seen only a few times. This sequence joins TRBV7-2 and TRBJ1-4; D is unclear. V was shortened by 2 bases and J by 0 bases, with 10 bases between the two germline ends. The CDR3 sequence is 16 residues long. Germline CDR1 reads SGHTA; CDR2 reads FQGNSA. CDR3 loop: CASSLRRSSTNEKLFF. The CDR3 DNA follows: TGTGCCAGCAGCTTAAGGAGGAGTTCAACTAATGAAAAACTGTTTTTT.

The J gene is TRBJ1-3, the V gene TRBV29-1; 7 nucleotides align to TRBD1. Germline V gene lookup returns CDR1 SQVTM and CDR2 ANQGSEA. This CDR3 is built from 19 residues. The ends lost 0 bases at V and 4 bases at J; junction bases unmatched: 18. The CDR3 DNA sequence: TGCAGCGTTGAAGATTTTAATTTAGACAGGACAGGTGAGGGAAACACCATATATTTT. Its translation: CSVEDFNLDRTGEGNTIYF.

V usage is TRBV5-4 and J usage is TRBJ1-3; D may be TRBD1 (6 bases). This CDR3 is 18 amino acids long. V gave up 2 bases and J gave up 2 bases, with 20 bases separating them. CDR1 is SGHNT, CDR2 YYREEE, per germline (reference sequence). CDR3 protein: CASSFSGSGTKAGNTIYF. The DNA of the CDR3 is TGTGCCAGCAGCTTTTCCGGCTCAGGGACAAAGGCTGGAAACACCATATATTTT.

The genes are TRBV5-1 and TRBJ1-6, with TRBD1 identical over 7 bases. Trimming cost V 6 bases and J 6 bases; bases outside gene matches: 9. CDR3 length: 15 amino acids. Germline CDR1 is SGHRS and CDR2 is YFSETQ. Here the CDR3 DNA reads TGCGCCAGCACCCTAGAGGGGACAGTTAATTCACCCCTCCACTTT. Translating gives CASTLEGTVNSPLHF.

The chain is built from TRBV27 and TRBJ2-1; 11 nucleotides line up with TRBD2. Germline lookup yields CDR1 MNHEY and CDR2 SMNVEV (reference sequence). The CDR3 runs 14 residues. V lost 6 bases to trimming and J lost 2 bases; unmatched junction nucleotides: 0. The CDR3 here is CASRLAGAYNEQFF. As DNA, the CDR3 is TGTGCCAGCAGACTAGCGGGGGCCTACAATGAGCAGTTCTTC.

This clone has a handful of counts. This chain links TRBV19 with TRBJ1-1, with 7 bases identical to TRBD1. The CDR3 is 15 residues long. CDR1 and CDR2 (germline): LNHDA, SQIVND (reference sequence). V lost 6 bases and J lost 3; bases outside the gene matches: 10. The CDR3 DNA sequence: TGTGCCAGTAGCCTCAGGAGACAGGGCGACACTGAAGCTTTCTTT. Translation gives CASSLRRQGDTEAFF.

This chain connects TRBV3-1 (or the pseudogene TRBV3-2) to TRBJ2-5; 11 positions agree with TRBD2. The junction had 7 bases not matched to a gene; V was cut back by 4 bases and J by 3 bases. This CDR3 region has 16 residues. The germline V gene encodes CDR1 LGHDT and CDR2 YNNKEL (reference sequence). In nucleotides, the CDR3 is TGTGCCAGCAGCCGGCTTAGCGGGGGGGGCAAAGAGACCCAGTACTTC. This translates into CASSRLSGGGKETQYF.

The gene calls are TRBV23-1 and TRBJ1-2; 7 bases align to TRBD1. TRBV23-1 is known as an ORF, though its function is uncertain. Trimming at V came to 11 bases and at J to 8 bases, leaving 11 bases not matched to a gene. The CDR3 covers 12 residues. DNA for the CDR3: TGCGCCGGAGTGACAGGGCCCCGGGGCTACACCTTC. Its translation is CAGVTGPRGYTF.